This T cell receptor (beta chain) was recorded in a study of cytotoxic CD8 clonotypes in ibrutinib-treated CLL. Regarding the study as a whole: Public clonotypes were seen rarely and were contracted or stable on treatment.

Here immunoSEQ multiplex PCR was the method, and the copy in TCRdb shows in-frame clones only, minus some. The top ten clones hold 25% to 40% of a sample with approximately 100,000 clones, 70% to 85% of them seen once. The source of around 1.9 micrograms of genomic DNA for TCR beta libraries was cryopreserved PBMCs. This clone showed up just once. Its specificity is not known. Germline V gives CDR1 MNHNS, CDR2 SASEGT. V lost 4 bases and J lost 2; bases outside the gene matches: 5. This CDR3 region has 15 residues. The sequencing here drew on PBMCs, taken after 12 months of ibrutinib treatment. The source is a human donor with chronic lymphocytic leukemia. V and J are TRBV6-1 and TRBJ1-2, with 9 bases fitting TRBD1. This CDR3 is CASSVQDRGNYGYTF. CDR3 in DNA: TGTGCCAGCAGTGTCCAGGACAGGGGCAACTATGGCTACACCTTC.